A single T cell receptor beta chain is shown here with its context. This clonotype came up many times. What this receptor recognizes is not known. Base qualities are missing; no much larger clone stands one base away. This sample was included in a study of human T cells and chemical hapten exposure (dated by TCRdb to about 2021). Some background on the complete study: For sensitization, 2% DPC in acetone was applied to a 2 cm by 2 cm area of upper inner arm skin. Throughout the study period of 20 to 30 weeks, patients also received therapeutic DPC doses to the scalp every week. Patch tests used Finn chambers with 0.01% DPC on the upper back, scored after 6 days by International Contact Dermatitis Research Group standards. Most of the patients in the cohort were female, and the cohort covered alopecia areata with under or over 50% scalp involvement, alopecia totalis and alopecia universalis. The libraries were sequenced as a pool, and the TCR yield per sample differed mostly because of small variations in library volumes within the pool. Peripheral blood TCR repertoire changes were tracked in vivo in alopecia patients during primary and secondary sensitization to the hapten diphenylcyclopropenone (DPC). Blood samples were taken from patients before sensitization (week 0) and then at 2, 6 and about 24 weeks after DPC sensitization. About 28 alopecia patients gave blood for TCR sequencing at one to four time points (pre-sensitization, 2, 6 and 24 weeks).

Via the germline V gene, CDR1 is MNHEY and CDR2 SVGAGI. The V and J ends are trimmed by 5 bases and 1 base, leaving 15 bases between them. The CDR3 covers 17 residues, taking in both the cysteine and the phenylalanine. The entry retains the CDR3 DNA only, 51 bases that are in frame from base 1. Libraries were constructed by RACE. The instrument was a NextSeq 500. During library preparation, unique molecular identifiers were attached to individual cDNA molecules so that TCRs could be counted in a quantitative, reproducible way. From each blood RNA sample, both TCR alpha and TCR beta chains were sequenced. For the original study's pipeline: Samples had a median of about 96,000 TCRs, with a range from 23,224 to 690,600. V, J and CDR3 annotation of the TCR reads was carried out using the Decombinator software suite. Every sample was subsampled to the same number of TCRs (28,000) for the PS versus PT1 abundance plots. TCRs were defined as expanded if absent before sensitization and observed at least eight times at the 2-week time point. The public reads were run again by TCRdb, first through fastp at Q25 and then through MiXCR, and only productive beta chains were kept. Rows are combined by CDR3 protein, so each entry shows the most common genes and DNA. The V and J calls were not made by the authors but by TCRdb's processing. The sample contains about 64,000 distinct CDR3 sequences, 11% of them found a single time. About 2.5% of the sample comes from the top ten.

The label giving this sample's time point can be read as: patch test 3, about 24 weeks after DPC sensitization. What the treatment or condition label conveys for this sample: therapeutic diphenylcyclopropenone sensitization with weekly scalp DPC. Blood at each patch-test visit was drawn before the patch test was applied. Patients were considered eligible if aged 18 to 70, diagnosed with alopecia and deemed suitable for DPC therapy, and patients were excluded if pregnant. Total RNA was extracted from unfractionated whole blood collected in Tempus Blood RNA tubes. General conclusions and limits of the study: Expanded TCRs formed significantly more large CDR3 similarity clusters than pre-sensitization or healthy control sets, consistent with antigen-driven responses. The number of PT1 expanded TCRs positively correlated with patch test score, significant at thresholds 8, 16 and 32 but not 4. After repeated subsampling, the strength of the expansion versus patch-test correlation and the threshold at which it became significant changed. The number of TCRs above 1 in 1000 frequency did not change with DPC sensitization; there was no evidence of global repertoire structure alterations. Because every patient had alopecia, a presumed autoimmune disease, the patients' immune response might differ from that of healthy individuals.

The sample in question was whole blood, obtained in connection with sensitization to the hapten diphenylcyclopropenone (DPC). This clonotype originated in a woman in her twenties or thirties with alopecia areata. Some clones in this sample may be carry-over from other donors' samples. The chain employs TRBV6-5 and TRBJ1-6, with a tentative D gene TRBD1 over 6 matching bases. Here the CDR3 is given as CASSKQGTGSYNSPLHF. The nucleotide sequence is TGTGCCAGCAGTAAACAGGGAACCGGGTCCTATAATTCACCCCTCCACTTT.